The rows below give T cell receptor beta chains drawn from one sample of a study of T-cell memory formation after mild COVID-19. TCRdb re-analysed the 5' RACE reads in MiXCR, keeping a single row per CDR3 protein. The sample carries some 150,000 distinct CDR3 sequences, 14% recorded once. The material sequenced was PBMCs or a T cell subset sorted from them (not recorded which). These TCRs come from an adult woman who had mild COVID-19 (a few samples of this study predate the infection). Cell type and time point are not known. Each CDR3 is given with its conserved first and last residue. The order of the fields is J gene, V gene, D gene, clone size, CDR3 protein, CDR3 DNA. A D gene is named only where the DNA matches it firmly. Some rows mark clone size as missing; the rest say once, few, many or name a class of expanded clone.

TRBJ1-1	TRBV20-1	TRBD1	NA	CSAFKGQPNTEAFF	TGCAGTGCTTTCAAGGGACAGCCGAACACTGAAGCTTTCTTT
TRBJ1-2	TRBV19	NA	once	CASSFLGGYTF	TGTGCCAGTAGTTTTCTGGGAGGCTACACCTTC
TRBJ2-7	TRBV6-5	NA	NA	CASSYHDSSYEQYF	TGTGCCAGCAGTTACCATGATTCGTCCTACGAGCAGTACTTC
TRBJ2-1	TRBV29-1	NA	few	CSVVLAQAYNEQFF	TGCAGCGTTGTACTAGCCCAGGCCTACAATGAGCAGTTCTTC
TRBJ1-6	TRBV4-1	NA	few	CASSQDEDTYNSPLHF	TGCGCCAGCAGCCAAGATGAGGACACTTATAATTCACCCCTCCACTTT
TRBJ2-7	TRBV21-1	NA	many	CASTTGRDYEQYF	TGTGCCAGCACCACGGGCCGGGACTACGAGCAGTACTTC
TRBJ2-5	TRBV7-6	NA	few	CASSSGPSRQETQYF	TGTGCCAGCAGCTCCGGGCCCTCTAGACAAGAGACCCAGTACTTC
TRBJ2-1	TRBV6-2/TRBV6-3	TRBD2	NA	CASRPAGGPDNEQFF	TGTGCCAGCAGGCCAGCGGGAGGGCCTGACAATGAGCAGTTCTTC
TRBJ2-1	TRBV5-1	TRBD1	NA	CASSPGTGVDNEQFF	TGCGCCAGCAGTCCCGGGACAGGGGTCGACAATGAGCAGTTCTTC
TRBJ1-1	TRBV5-1	NA	once	CASSLSRDTLNTEAFF	TGCGCCAGCAGCTTGAGTCGGGACACCTTGAACACTGAAGCTTTCTTT
TRBJ2-5	TRBV5-6	TRBD1	few	CASSLVQGAWETQYF	TGTGCCAGCAGCTTGGTACAGGGGGCCTGGGAGACCCAGTACTTC
TRBJ1-2	TRBV11-3	NA	few	CASSLSSGPNYGYTF	TGTGCCAGCAGCTTGAGCTCTGGGCCTAACTATGGCTACACCTTC
TRBJ1-1	TRBV3-1	NA	once	CASSPGTGKGEF	TGTGCCAGCAGCCCAGGAACAGGGAAGGGGGAGTTT
TRBJ2-6	TRBV12-3/TRBV12-4	NA	few	CASTDGTLGGSGANVLTF	TGTGCCAGCACCGACGGGACTCTAGGCGGGTCTGGGGCCAACGTCCTGACTTTC
TRBJ2-2	TRBV29-1	TRBD1	NA	CSARQGAYTGELFF	TGCAGCGCCAGACAGGGGGCATACACCGGGGAGCTGTTTTTT
TRBJ1-1	TRBV29-1	NA	few	CSVETQGNPTEAFF	TGCAGCGTTGAGACCCAGGGGAACCCCACTGAAGCTTTCTTT
TRBJ1-4	TRBV19	NA	few	CASSIHGNEKLFF	TGTGCCAGTAGTATCCACGGTAATGAAAAACTGTTTTTT
TRBJ1-2	TRBV6-6	NA	NA	CASGTGPLEANYGYTF	TGTGCCAGCGGAACAGGGCCTCTTGAAGCTAACTATGGCTACACCTTC
TRBJ2-7	TRBV7-9	NA	many	CASSLGSYSYEQYF	TGTGCCAGCAGCTTAGGCAGCTACTCCTACGAGCAGTACTTC
TRBJ2-7	TRBV10-2	TRBD2	many	CASSPPVTSGETRTPYEQYF	TGCGCCAGCAGTCCACCGGTGACTAGCGGAGAAACGCGGACCCCATACGAGCAGTACTTC
TRBJ2-7	TRBV5-6	NA	few	CASSPHPAGESYEQYF	TGTGCCAGCAGCCCCCACCCGGCAGGGGAAAGTTACGAGCAGTACTTC
TRBJ2-2	TRBV15	NA	NA	CATSRDLHTGELFF	TGTGCCACCAGCAGAGACCTGCACACCGGGGAGCTGTTTTTT
TRBJ2-1	TRBV2	NA	few	CASSENTPDGGPRDEQFF	TGTGCCAGCAGTGAAAATACTCCCGACGGAGGGCCCCGCGATGAGCAGTTCTTC
TRBJ2-2	TRBV4-3	NA	many	CASSQDLSSARGGELFF	TGCGCCAGCAGCCAAGATCTATCCAGCGCCCGTGGCGGGGAGCTGTTTTTT
TRBJ2-7	TRBV27	TRBD1	NA	CASKGDRSYEQYF	TGTGCCAGCAAAGGGGACAGATCCTACGAGCAGTACTTC
TRBJ2-7	TRBV7-2	TRBD1	NA	CASSPGQISYEQYF	TGTGCCAGCAGCCCGGGACAGATCTCCTACGAGCAGTACTTC
TRBJ2-3	TRBV12-5	TRBD2	NA	CASGWGLEREPTDTQYF	TGTGCTAGTGGTTGGGGGCTCGAGCGGGAGCCTACAGATACGCAGTATTTT
TRBJ2-3	TRBV12-3/TRBV12-4	NA	once	CASSHPLSTDTQYF	TGTGCCAGCAGTCACCCCCTGAGCACAGATACGCAGTATTTT
TRBJ1-2	TRBV4-2	NA	few	CASSQETVGGYGYTF	TGTGCCAGCAGCCAAGAAACAGTTGGGGGATATGGCTACACCTTC
TRBJ1-1	TRBV12-3/TRBV12-4	TRBD1	few	CASSSTRTGDTEAFF	TGTGCCAGCAGTTCGACTCGGACAGGAGACACTGAAGCTTTCTTT
TRBJ1-2	TRBV7-9	NA	few	CASSLADRTYYGYTF	TGTGCCAGCAGCTTAGCAGACAGGACCTACTATGGCTACACCTTC
TRBJ2-5	TRBV7-6	NA	NA	CASSPDRQETQYF	TGTGCCAGCAGCCCGGACAGACAAGAGACCCAGTACTTC
TRBJ1-4	TRBV4-3	TRBD1	NA	CASSQGTGTNEKLFF	TGCGCCAGCAGCCAAGGGACAGGAACTAATGAAAAACTGTTTTTT
TRBJ1-1	TRBV4-1	NA	few	CASSHPRGGDTEAFF	TGCGCCAGCAGCCATCCTCGGGGGGGCGACACTGAAGCTTTCTTT
TRBJ2-7	TRBV3-1	NA	few	CASSQSDGEQYF	TGTGCCAGCAGCCAATCCGACGGCGAGCAGTACTTC
TRBJ2-3	TRBV19	NA	few	CASRGGYTQYF	TGTGCCAGTAGGGGCGGATATACGCAGTATTTT
TRBJ2-7	TRBV27	NA	few	CASSLTAEGSYEQYF	TGTGCCAGCAGTTTGACAGCGGAGGGTTCCTACGAGCAGTACTTC
TRBJ2-7	TRBV6-5	TRBD1	few	CASGWTGGDYEQYF	TGTGCCAGCGGATGGACAGGGGGGGACTACGAGCAGTACTTC
TRBJ2-7	TRBV7-9	TRBD1	NA	CASSRGQFYEQYF	TGTGCCAGCAGCCGGGGACAGTTCTACGAGCAGTACTTC
TRBJ1-1	TRBV27	NA	NA	CASSSGWGTEAFF	TGTGCCAGCAGTTCGGGATGGGGCACTGAAGCTTTCTTT
TRBJ1-1	TRBV5-6	NA	few	CASSFLGQLEAFF	TGTGCCAGCAGCTTCCTAGGACAGCTTGAAGCTTTCTTT
TRBJ2-3	TRBV10-3	NA	NA	CAISEGGYSDTQYF	TGTGCCATCAGTGAAGGGGGGTACTCAGATACGCAGTATTTT
TRBJ2-7	TRBV24-1	NA	few	CATSDSPERSEQYF	TGTGCCACCAGTGATAGTCCGGAGAGGAGTGAGCAGTACTTC
TRBJ2-2	TRBV4-2	TRBD2	few	CASSQGTSGENTGELFF	TGTGCCAGCAGCCAAGGGACTAGCGGGGAGAACACCGGGGAGCTGTTTTTT
TRBJ2-1	TRBV5-1	NA	NA	CASSSEAYNEQFF	TGCGCCAGCAGCTCGGAGGCGTACAATGAGCAGTTCTTC
TRBJ1-2	TRBV7-2	NA	few	CASSPDFGYTF	TGTGCCAGCAGCCCGGACTTTGGCTACACCTTC
TRBJ2-7	TRBV29-1	TRBD2	many	CSVVVGTSGIYEQYF	TGCAGCGTTGTCGTTGGGACTAGCGGGATATACGAGCAGTACTTC
TRBJ2-1	TRBV7-9	NA	NA	CASSSTFHEQFF	TGTGCCAGCAGCTCTACTTTCCATGAGCAGTTCTTC
TRBJ2-1	TRBV7-2	TRBD2	few	CASSLRVETSGRNEQFF	TGTGCCAGCAGCTTACGTGTAGAGACTAGCGGTCGCAATGAGCAGTTCTTC
TRBJ2-7	TRBV4-1	TRBD2	few	CASSQEPPLAASYEQYF	TGCGCCAGCAGCCAAGAGCCCCCGCTAGCGGCGTCCTACGAGCAGTACTTC
TRBJ2-4	TRBV24-1	NA	few	CATSDVPEGIQYF	TGTGCCACCAGTGATGTGCCGGAGGGCATTCAGTACTTC